This T cell receptor beta chain was captured in a study of Graves' ophthalmopathy and Graves' hyperthyroidism. Notes on the study in general: Both an approximately 69% sensitivity and an approximately 76% specificity characterized the model's predictions of ophthalmopathy progression. Most clonotypes expanded in thyroid above 0.001 frequency were present in blood too.

The CDR3 loop spans 15 amino acids. Trimming left V 3 bases short and J 4 bases short, with 13 bases between. The germline gives CDR1 SNHLY, CDR2 FYNNEI. For this clonotype: No antigen is known for it.

Amplifying from RNA transcripts, the study obtained TCR beta CDR3 regions. HTBI primers were employed in first-round RT-PCR, then a second-round multiplex PCR followed. MiXCR, run by TCRdb on the multiplex PCR reads, gives a single entry per CDR3 protein. The sample includes roughly 420,000 distinct CDR3 sequences, under 25% of them seen just once. V gene TRBV2 combines with J gene TRBJ1-5; D uncertain. The TCR originated in a woman in her late teens or twenties with stable Graves' hyperthyroidism. Sequences were obtained from peripheral blood. CDR3 sequence reads: CASSDGVRLNQPQHF. CDR3 nucleotide sequence: TGTGCCAGCAGTGATGGGGTCAGGTTAAATCAGCCCCAGCATTTT.